This T cell receptor beta chain was recovered during a study of CD8 T cells in ankylosing spondylitis. General study findings and limits: A motif in TCR beta, a set of 8 or 9 highly homologous variants, appeared characteristic of ankylosing spondylitis blood.

The sample holds a few counts of this clonotype. What it binds is not known. Preparation of TCR beta libraries was done by quantitative 5'-RACE with molecular barcodes. Via MiXCR, TCRdb re-called the 5' RACE reads, giving one row per CDR3 protein. The repertoire holds around 770,000 distinct CDR3 sequences, with over 15% as singletons. The CDR3 extends over 18 amino acids. Germline V gene lookup returns CDR1 SGHAT and CDR2 FQDESV (reference sequence). V dropped 3 bases and J dropped 2; count of bases not matched to a gene: 9. The sample was blood, either unsorted or a sorted T cell fraction (not recorded which). The rearrangement links TRBV11-1 to TRBJ2-7; 14 positions agree with TRBD2. The TCR was taken from a male donor with ankylosing spondylitis. CDR3 amino acids: CASSFPGLAGEQPYEQYF. The CDR3 bases are TGTGCCAGCAGCTTCCCGGGACTAGCGGGGGAGCAACCCTACGAGCAGTACTTC.